These 7 T cell receptor beta chains originate from one sample sequenced in a study of beta chain features in type 1 diabetes. Overall study results and limits: A moderate, significant TCRB CDR3 shortening appeared in type 1 diabetes across four CD4+ subsets.

No antigen has been assigned to these receptors. Expressed TCRB transcripts got sequenced, as all isolated RNA was reverse transcribed. TCRdb's copy holds only in-frame clones and misses some; the assay was immunoSEQ multiplex PCR. This table has 600,000 or so clones, roughly an eighth appearing once. The source material was naive CD4+ T cells from blood. These receptors originate from a man aged 18 to 30 with type 1 diabetes.

This clone has more than one count but fewer than ten. This chain uses TRBV28 with TRBJ1-2; 8 nucleotides agree with TRBD1. The CDR3 covers 14 residues. Trimming cost V 7 bases and J 3 bases; bases outside gene matches: 7. CDR1 is MDHEN and CDR2 is SYDVKM in the germline V gene. This CDR3 reads CASTHAQGDYGYTF. In DNA form, the CDR3 reads TGTGCCAGCACCCACGCACAGGGGGACTATGGCTACACCTTC.

This clone was counted only a few times. The chain uses TRBV11-2 and TRBJ1-3, with D perhaps matching TRBD1 (5 bases). The CDR3 consists of 11 residues. The germline CDR1 and CDR2 sequences are SGHAT and FQNNGV. Trimming pared 5 bases from V and 9 bases from J, leaving 8 bases between. The CDR3 DNA is TGTGCCAGCAGCGCAGGGACCACCATATATTTT. Its protein is CASSAGTTIYF.

The J gene is TRBJ2-1, the V gene TRBV11-2; 8 nucleotides align to TRBD2. The CDR3 has 19 residues. The trim removed 10 bases at V and 6 bases at J, leaving 26 bases unmatched. Germline CDR1 and CDR2: SGHAT and FQNNGV. The CDR3 nucleotides are TGTGCCACCAGGGGAGGAGTGGCTAGCGGGCTTAAAGGGCGCAATGAGCAGTTCTTC. This translates into CATRGGVASGLKGRNEQFF.

This clone has a handful of counts. This chain connects TRBV2 to TRBJ2-1; a weak D match, TRBD2 (6 bases). V was pared by 8 bases and J by 2 bases, with 13 bases between. Germline V lookup: CDR1 SNHLY, CDR2 FYNNEI. This CDR3 has 14 amino acids. This CDR3 reads CASLSGVTYNEQFF. CDR3 DNA sequence: TGTGCCAGCTTGTCGGGAGTAACCTACAATGAGCAGTTCTTC.

This clone was counted between two and nine times. V is TRBV7-2 and J is TRBJ1-4, with D maybe TRBD1 (6 bases). The ends were cut back, 5 bases at V and 10 bases at J, with 11 bases in the middle. The CDR3 runs to 12 residues. Germline V gene data show CDR1 as SGHTA and CDR2 as FQGNSA. As DNA, the CDR3 is TGTGCCAGCAGCATACAGGGTGGAAAACTGTTTTTT. This sequence encodes CASSIQGGKLFF.

This clone has more than one count but fewer than ten. This chain's CDR3 is CSVDRDSGTEAFF. The DNA of the CDR3 is TGCAGCGTTGACAGGGATTCGGGCACTGAAGCTTTCTTT. This rearrangement joins TRBV29-1 to TRBJ1-1, with D possibly TRBD1 on 5 matching bases. CDR1 and CDR2 from the germline V gene are SQVTM and ANQGSEA. Trimming left V 3 bases short and J 4 bases short, with 12 bases between. The CDR3 spans 13 residues.

In its sample, this clone was seen a few times. DNA for the CDR3: TGTGCCAGCAGCTTAGAACTAGCGGGAGGCTATGAGCAGTTCTTC. This encodes CASSLELAGGYEQFF. This chain uses TRBV11-2 with TRBJ2-1; TRBD2 agrees at 12 bases. Germline lookup yields CDR1 SGHAT and CDR2 FQNNGV. The CDR3 extends over 15 amino acids. J was trimmed by 8 bases and V by 0 bases; bases with no gene match: 2.